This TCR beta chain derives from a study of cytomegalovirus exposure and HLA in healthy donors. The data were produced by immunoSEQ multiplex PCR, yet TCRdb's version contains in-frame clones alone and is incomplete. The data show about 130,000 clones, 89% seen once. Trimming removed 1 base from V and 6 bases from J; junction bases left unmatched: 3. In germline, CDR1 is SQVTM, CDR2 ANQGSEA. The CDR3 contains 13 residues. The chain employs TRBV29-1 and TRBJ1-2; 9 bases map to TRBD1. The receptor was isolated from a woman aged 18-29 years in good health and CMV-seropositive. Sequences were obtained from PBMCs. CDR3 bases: TGCAGCGTTGAAGGCCACAGGGGGCATGGCTACACCTTC. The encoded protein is CSVEGHRGHGYTF.